One sample yielded the 8 T cell receptor beta chains listed below, sequenced in a study of T cells in women clearing cervical HPV infection. The assay was immunoSEQ multiplex PCR, and TCRdb's table has in-frame clones only and misses some. The table lists roughly 30,000 clones. Sample: blood buffy coat. Receptor source: a woman aged 18 to 69 with a cervical HPV16 infection that either progressed to CIN3+ or cleared (not recorded which).

In the case of this clone: The read stops 3 residues short of the end of the CDR3; the missing end is completed from the germline J gene. The V call is TRBV29-1, the J call TRBJ2-3, with D perhaps matching TRBD1 (6 bases). CDR3 length equals 13 residues. V was shortened by 5 bases and J by 2 bases, with 11 bases between the two germline ends. Germline V gene data show CDR1 as SQVTM and CDR2 as ANQGSEA. CDR3 DNA (partial): TGCAGCGTTACTGGACAGTTCACAGATACG. This codes for CSVTGQFTDT. The entire CDR3 is CSVTGQFTDTQYF.

On this clone: The read falls 3 residues short of the CDR3 end, and the missing part is taken from the germline J gene. The chain is built from TRBV20-1 and TRBJ2-7; tentative D call: TRBD1 (6 bases). CDR1 and CDR2 from the germline V gene are DFQATT and SNEGSKA (reference sequence). CDR3 length: 13 amino acids. Trimming pared 4 bases from V and 2 bases from J, leaving 12 bases between. CDR3 region: CSATRTETYEQYF. The sequenced CDR3 bases are TGCAGTGCTACCCGGACAGAAACCTACGAG.

With regard to this clone: The sequence runs out 3 residues before the end of the CDR3; the remainder is reconstructed from the germline J gene. The chain combines TRBV7-9 with TRBJ1-1; D gene ambiguous. CDR1 and CDR2 (germline): SEHNR, FQNEAQ (reference sequence). The CDR3 spans 15 residues. The CDR3 loop is CASSLTSPSTDTAFF. The CDR3 DNA, read in part, is TGTGCCAGCAGCTTAACTAGCCCCAGCACAGATACG.

On this clone: The CDR3 goes on 3 residues after the read ends, and that part is filled in from the germline J gene. The V call is TRBV28, the J call TRBJ2-3; 8 bases line up with TRBD1. Germline loops: CDR1 MDHEN, CDR2 SYDVKM. This CDR3 contains 15 residues. The V and J ends lost 0 bases and 1 base, in that order; junction bases with no gene match: 0. CDR3 loop: CASSLWGQGTDTQYF. Incomplete CDR3 DNA: TGTGCCAGCAGTTTATGGGGACAGGGCACAGATACG. Looking up the rest from reference TRBV28 and TRBJ2-3 gives the full variable domain: DVKVTQSSRYLVKRTGEKVFLECVQDMDHENMFWYRQDPGLGLRLIYFSYDVKMKEKGDIPEGYSVSREKKERFSLILESASTNQTSMYLCASSLWGQGTDTQYFGPGTRLTVL.

Worth noting for this clone: The read terminates 3 residues before the CDR3 end, so the remaining end is supplied by the germline J gene. This chain joins TRBV20-1 and TRBJ2-3; TRBD2 matches at 10 bases. The V and J ends lost 3 bases and 4 bases, in that order; junction bases with no gene match: 7. Per germline, CDR1 DFQATT and CDR2 SNEGSKA (reference sequence). The CDR3 has 15 amino acids. The CDR3 region is CSARAASGSPDTQYF. Incomplete CDR3 DNA: TGCAGTGCTAGGGCTGCTAGCGGGAGTCCAGATACG.

A note on this clone: The CDR3 is cut off 3 residues early in the read; its end comes from the germline J gene. V and J are TRBV5-4 and TRBJ1-1; a weak D match, TRBD1 (5 bases). This CDR3 has 13 residues. The V end lost 4 bases, the J end lost 2 bases, and 9 bases lay between the germline ends. Germline CDR1 is SGHNT and CDR2 is YYREEE (reference sequence). The covered CDR3 bases are TGTGCCAGCAGCGAAGACAGTAACACTGAA. It encodes CASSEDSNTE. The CDR3 reads in full as CASSEDSNTEAFF.

In regard to this clone: The CDR3 extends 3 residues past the end of the read, so its final part is completed from the germline J gene. The chain has TRBV29-1 and TRBJ1-1; D perhaps matches TRBD1 (6 bases). The germline gives CDR1 SQVTM, CDR2 ANQGSEA. Trimming removed 6 bases from V and 4 bases from J, with 18 bases in between. CDR3 size: 14 residues. The DNA read from the CDR3 is TGCAGCGTGACAGGCGCCCAAGTGGGCACTGAA. Its protein is CSVTGAQVGTE. The entire CDR3 protein reads CSVTGAQVGTEAFF.

With respect to this clone: The CDR3 end lies 3 residues beyond the end of the read and is filled in from the germline J gene. This chain joins TRBV6-1 and TRBJ2-7, with 9 bases lining up with TRBD2. The junction had 6 bases not matched to a gene; V was cut back by 1 base and J by 5 bases. This CDR3 spans 15 amino acids. Germline loops: CDR1 MNHNS, CDR2 SASEGT. The chain's CDR3 is CASSEGNAGGHEQYF. CDR3 DNA (partial): TGTGCCAGCAGTGAAGGGAACGCGGGAGGGCACGAG.